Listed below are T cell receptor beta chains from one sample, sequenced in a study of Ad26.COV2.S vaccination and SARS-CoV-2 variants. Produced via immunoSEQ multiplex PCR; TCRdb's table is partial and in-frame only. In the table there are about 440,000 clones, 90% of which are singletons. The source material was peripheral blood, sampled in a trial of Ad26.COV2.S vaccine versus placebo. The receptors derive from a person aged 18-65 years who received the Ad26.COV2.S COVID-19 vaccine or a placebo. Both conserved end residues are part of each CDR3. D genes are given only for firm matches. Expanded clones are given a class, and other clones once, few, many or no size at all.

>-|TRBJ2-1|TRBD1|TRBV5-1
CASSLDRVYNEQFF
TGCGCCAGCAGCCTGGACAGGGTCTACAATGAGCAGTTCTTC
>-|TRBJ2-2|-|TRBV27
CASISVPGELFF
TGTGCCAGCATTTCGGTCCCGGGGGAGCTGTTTTTT
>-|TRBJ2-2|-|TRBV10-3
CAIRGSGDTGELFF
TGTGCCATCAGGGGATCGGGGGACACCGGGGAGCTGTTTTTT
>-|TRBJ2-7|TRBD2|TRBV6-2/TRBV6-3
CASSSTSHTSYEQYF
TGTGCCAGCAGTTCGACTAGCCACACATCCTACGAGCAGTACTTC
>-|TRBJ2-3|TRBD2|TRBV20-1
CSASTTSGRDTQYF
TGCAGTGCTAGTACGACTAGCGGGAGGGATACGCAGTATTTT
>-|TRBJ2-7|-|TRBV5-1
CASSLAGDEQYF
TGCGCCAGCAGCTTGGCCGGGGACGAGCAGTACTTC
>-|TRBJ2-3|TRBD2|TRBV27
CASSLWGGPTDTQYF
TGTGCCAGCAGTTTATGGGGAGGGCCTACAGATACGCAGTATTTT
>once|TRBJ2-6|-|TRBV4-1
CASSQGSSGANVLTF
TGCGCCAGCAGCCAGGGGAGCTCTGGGGCCAACGTCCTGACTTTC
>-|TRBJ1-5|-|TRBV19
CASSILLRDQPQHF
TGTGCCAGTAGTATTCTTCTCAGGGATCAGCCCCAGCATTTT
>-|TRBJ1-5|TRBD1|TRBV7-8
CASSSDRGLDQPQHF
TGTGCCAGCAGCTCCGACAGGGGATTGGATCAGCCCCAGCATTTT
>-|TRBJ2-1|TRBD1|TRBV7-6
CASSGDRVSYNEQFF
TGTGCCAGCAGCGGGGACAGGGTATCCTACAATGAGCAGTTCTTC
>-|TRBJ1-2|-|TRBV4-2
CASSQEKKNYGYTF
TGTGCCAGCAGCCAGGAGAAGAAAAACTATGGCTACACCTTC
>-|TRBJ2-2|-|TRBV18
CASSPIGETGELFF
TGTGCCAGCTCACCAATAGGGGAAACCGGGGAGCTGTTTTTT
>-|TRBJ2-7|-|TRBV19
CPGHNYEQYF
TGTCCCGGACACAACTACGAGCAGTACTTC
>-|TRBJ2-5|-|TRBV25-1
CASSDLSMGEQETQYF
TGTGCCAGCAGTGACCTATCGATGGGGGAACAAGAGACCCAGTACTTC
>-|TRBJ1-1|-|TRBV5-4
CASSWETYRATEAFF
TGTGCCAGCAGCTGGGAGACATACCGTGCCACTGAAGCTTTCTTT
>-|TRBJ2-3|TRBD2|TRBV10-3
CAISESGGGSTDTQYF
TGTGCCATCAGTGAGTCTGGCGGGGGAAGCACAGATACGCAGTATTTT
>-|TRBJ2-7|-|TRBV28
CASTNTQPPEEQYF
TGTGCCAGCACCAATACCCAACCCCCGGAGGAGCAGTACTTC
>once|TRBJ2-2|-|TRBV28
CASSLMTGELFF
TGTGCCAGCAGTTTGATGACCGGGGAGCTGTTTTTT
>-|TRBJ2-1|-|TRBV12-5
CASGSGLSSYNEQFF
TGTGCTAGTGGCTCGGGATTGAGCTCCTACAATGAGCAGTTCTTC
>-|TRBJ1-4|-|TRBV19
CASSRQATNEKLFF
TGTGCCAGTAGCCGGCAAGCAACTAATGAAAAACTGTTTTTT
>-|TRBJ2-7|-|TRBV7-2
CASSSDPFRAYEQYF
TGTGCCAGCAGCTCGGACCCATTTCGGGCCTACGAGCAGTACTTC
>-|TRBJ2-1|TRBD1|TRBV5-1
CASSITGQAGNEQFF
TGCGCCAGCAGCATAACGGGACAGGCTGGTAATGAGCAGTTCTTC
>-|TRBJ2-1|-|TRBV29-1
CSVEAPGGGEQFF
TGCAGCGTTGAAGCCCCCGGGGGCGGTGAGCAGTTCTTC
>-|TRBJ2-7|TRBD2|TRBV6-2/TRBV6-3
CASSTTSGRRSYEQYF
TGTGCCAGCAGTACGACTAGCGGGAGGCGCTCCTACGAGCAGTACTTC
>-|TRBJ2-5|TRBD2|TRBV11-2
CASSSGASGGGQETQYF
TGTGCCAGCAGCTCTGGGGCCTCGGGAGGGGGGCAAGAGACCCAGTACTTC
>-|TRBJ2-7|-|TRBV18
CASSLSHYEQYF
TGTGCCAGCTCCCTGAGTCACTACGAGCAGTACTTC
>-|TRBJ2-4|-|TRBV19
CASSTRRDIQYF
TGTGCCAGTAGCACCCGCAGGGACATTCAGTACTTC
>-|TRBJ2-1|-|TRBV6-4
CASSTDQGGEQFF
TGTGCCAGCAGTACTGATCAGGGAGGCGAGCAGTTCTTC
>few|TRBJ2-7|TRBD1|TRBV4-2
CASSQDGGQSSYEQYF
TGTGCCAGCAGCCAAGATGGGGGACAGAGCTCCTACGAGCAGTACTTC
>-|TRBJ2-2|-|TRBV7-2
CASSLRGSNTGELFF
TGTGCCAGCAGCTTAAGGGGGTCGAACACCGGGGAGCTGTTTTTT
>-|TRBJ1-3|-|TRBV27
CASSSGGRNTIYF
TGTGCCAGCAGTTCGGGGGGGAGAAACACCATATATTTT
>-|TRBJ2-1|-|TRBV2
CASSELSSSRLIYNEQFF
TGTGCCAGCAGTGAATTGTCGTCTAGCAGACTGATATACAATGAGCAGTTCTTC
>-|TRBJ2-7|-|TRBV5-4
CASSLKSRTYEQYF
TGTGCCAGCAGCTTAAAGTCCAGGACCTACGAGCAGTACTTC
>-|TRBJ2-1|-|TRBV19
CASSIQSGEQFF
TGTGCCAGTAGTATACAGAGCGGTGAGCAGTTCTTC
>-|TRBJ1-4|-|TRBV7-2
CASRAGGQNEKLFF
TGTGCCAGCCGGGCCGGGGGACAAAATGAAAAACTGTTTTTT
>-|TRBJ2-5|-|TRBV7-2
CASSPARVLETQYF
TGTGCCAGCAGCCCCGCCAGGGTTTTGGAGACCCAGTACTTC
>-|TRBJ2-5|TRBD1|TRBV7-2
CASSLVGPGGQETQYF
TGTGCCAGCAGCTTAGTCGGTCCAGGGGGCCAAGAGACCCAGTACTTC
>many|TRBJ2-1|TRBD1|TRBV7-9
CASSLSGTVNYNEQFF
TGTGCCAGCAGCTTATCGGGGACAGTCAACTACAATGAGCAGTTCTTC
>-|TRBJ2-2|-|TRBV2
CASSEGAENTGELFF
TGTGCCAGCAGTGAGGGAGCAGAGAACACCGGGGAGCTGTTTTTT
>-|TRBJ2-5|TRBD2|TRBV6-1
CASSDRRTSGKVTQYF
TGTGCCAGCAGTGACCGGAGGACTAGCGGGAAGGTGACCCAGTACTTC
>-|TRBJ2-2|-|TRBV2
CASSEPILVGMTTGELFF
TGTGCCAGCAGTGAACCGATACTAGTGGGGATGACTACCGGGGAGCTGTTTTTT
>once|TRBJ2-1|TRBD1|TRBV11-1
CASSLGTGGYEQFF
TGTGCCAGCAGCCTAGGGACAGGGGGCTATGAGCAGTTCTTC
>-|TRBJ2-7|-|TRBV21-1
CASKGRSYEQYF
TGTGCCAGCAAGGGCAGGTCCTACGAGCAGTACTTC
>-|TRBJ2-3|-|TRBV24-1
CATSDELGVTQYF
TGTGCCACCAGTGATGAGTTGGGGGTTACGCAGTATTTT
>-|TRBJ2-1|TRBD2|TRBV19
CASSMIRLAGEINEQFF
TGTGCCAGTAGTATGATCCGGCTAGCGGGAGAAATCAATGAGCAGTTCTTC